Below are 26 T cell receptor beta chains sequenced from a single sample in a study of T cell changes during pregnancy in multiple sclerosis. Clones were sequenced by immunoSEQ multiplex PCR, and TCRdb holds only the in-frame ones, with some missing. Counted here are over 60,000 clones, 91% occurring once; the ten biggest clones make up 0.29%. Sample: CD4+ T cells from peripheral blood mononuclear cells, taken in the third trimester of pregnancy. The receptor source for this set is a female donor in good health, enrolled as a control in a pregnancy study.

The chain couples TRBV2 to TRBJ1-6; D might be TRBD1 (5 bases). Per the germline V gene, CDR1 is SNHLY and CDR2 is FYNNEI. The CDR3 has 14 amino acids. V was pared by 1 base and J by 6 bases, with 7 bases between. CDR3 protein: CASSEGQPNSPLHF. CDR3 nucleotides: TGTGCCAGCAGTGAAGGACAGCCTAATTCACCCCTCCACTTT.

The J gene is TRBJ2-7, the V gene TRBV4-3, with 10 bases that match TRBD1. Germline loops: CDR1 LGHNA, CDR2 YSLEER. CDR3 length: 15 amino acids. V gave up 4 bases and J gave up 6 bases; unmatched junction bases: 9. In DNA form, the CDR3 reads TGCGCCAGCAGCCGGCAGACCGGGACAGGGGTCGAGCAGTACTTC. Its protein product is CASSRQTGTGVEQYF.

V gene TRBV6-1 combines with J gene TRBJ2-3, with 7 bases fitting TRBD1. The trim removed 4 bases at V and 3 bases at J, leaving 4 bases unmatched. Germline CDR1 MNHNS, CDR2 SASEGT. This CDR3 contains 14 residues. CDR3 nucleotides: TGTGCCAGCAGTGGACAGGGACGGACAGATACGCAGTATTTT. This encodes CASSGQGRTDTQYF.

The V call is TRBV7-2, the J call TRBJ2-3; 10 nucleotides agree with TRBD2. The CDR3 covers 14 residues. The germline gives CDR1 SGHTA, CDR2 FQGNSA. J gave up 4 bases and V 6 bases, and 4 bases lay outside the gene matches. DNA for the CDR3: TGTGCCAGCAGGCCCGGGACTAGCGCAGATACGCAGTATTTT. Translated: CASRPGTSADTQYF.

The chain links TRBV30 to TRBJ1-2; weak D call: TRBD1 (6 bases). CDR3 length: 13 amino acids. Germline assignment: CDR1 GTSNPN and CDR2 SVGIG (reference sequence). Trimming shortened V by 5 bases and J by 7 bases, and 17 bases separated the two germline ends. DNA for the CDR3: TGTGCCTGGGTTCCCGGGACAAGTAGTGGCTACACCTTC. It translates to CAWVPGTSSGYTF.

The CDR3 is CASSAGSQPQHF. The CDR3 nucleotides read TGTGCCAGCAGTGCCGGGAGCCAGCCCCAGCATTTT. This chain uses TRBV25-1 with TRBJ1-5; D is unresolved. The germline V and J ends were trimmed by 4 bases and 7 bases, with 8 bases remaining between them. The CDR3 is 12 residues long. CDR1 and CDR2 from the germline V gene are MGHDK and SYGVNS.

V usage is TRBV18 and J usage is TRBJ2-5, with 7 bases matching TRBD2. CDR3 length: 20 residues. CDR1 is KGHSH and CDR2 is LQKENI in the germline V gene. The V gene end was trimmed by 6 bases and the J gene end by 1 base; junction bases not matched to a gene: 23. CDR3 DNA sequence: TGTGCCAGCTCTCCCTCGGGAGGACGGCTCGATTCGGGGATCCAAGAGACCCAGTACTTC. The encoded protein is CASSPSGGRLDSGIQETQYF.

The V gene is TRBV5-4, the J gene TRBJ1-6; 8 bases align to TRBD1. Germline V CDR1 and CDR2: SGHNT, YYREEE (reference sequence). Germline trimming cut 0 bases from V and 7 bases from J; bases unmatched to any gene: 3. CDR3 length: 15 residues. The DNA of the CDR3 is TGTGCCAGCAGCTTGGAAAGGACAGGGAATTCACCCCTCCACTTT. It yields the protein CASSLERTGNSPLHF.

In DNA form, the CDR3 reads TGTGCCAGTAGTCCGGGGACAGGCGTTTATGGCTACACCTTC. Translation: CASSPGTGVYGYTF. This chain connects TRBV19 to TRBJ1-2; 8 bases match TRBD1. The germline V gene encodes CDR1 LNHDA and CDR2 SQIVND (reference sequence). Trimming removed 5 bases from V and 5 bases from J; junction bases left unmatched: 7. The CDR3 has 14 amino acids. The full variable domain, with the rest looked up from reference TRBV19 and TRBJ1-2, is DGGITQSPKYLFRKEGQNVTLSCEQNLNHDAMYWYRQDPGQGLRLIYYSQIVNDFQKGDIAEGYSVSREKKESFPLTVTSAQKNPTAFYLCASSPGTGVYGYTFGSGTRLTVV.

This rearrangement joins TRBV7-6 to TRBJ1-4, with D possibly TRBD1 on 6 matching bases. The germline V gene encodes CDR1 SGHVS and CDR2 FNYEAQ. V lost 5 bases to trimming and J lost 5 bases, with 21 bases between them. The CDR3 loop spans 17 amino acids. The CDR3 loop reads CASSRPRGAGVNEKLFF. The CDR3 nucleotides are TGTGCCAGCAGCCGCCCTCGGGGGGCGGGGGTAAATGAAAAACTGTTTTTT.

The rearrangement links TRBV6-1 to TRBJ1-2; TRBD1 might be the D (5 bases). V was trimmed by 6 bases and J by 0 bases, leaving 14 bases between them. This CDR3 has 15 amino acids. CDR1 is MNHNS, CDR2 SASEGT, per germline. Here the CDR3 DNA reads TGTGCCAGCAGGACGGGACTAAGGGCTAACTATGGCTACACCTTC. Translating gives CASRTGLRANYGYTF.

The CDR3 reads CASTPAHRGTQYF. CDR3 bases: TGTGCCAGCACCCCGGCGCACCGGGGGACCCAGTACTTC. This rearrangement joins TRBV6-5 to TRBJ2-5, with D maybe TRBD2 (5 bases). Germline V gene sequence: CDR1 MNHEY, CDR2 SVGAGI. Between the trimmed V and J ends, which lost 7 bases and 7 bases, there was a span of 16 bases. This CDR3 comprises 13 residues.

This chain uses TRBV5-1 with TRBJ2-5; 7 positions match TRBD1. With 0 bases clipped from V and 3 bases from J, the junction kept 8 bases outside the gene matches. The germline V gene has CDR1 SGHRS and CDR2 YFSETQ. This CDR3 has 16 residues. CDR3 protein: CASSLDRQGEEETQYF. CDR3 sequence (DNA): TGCGCCAGCAGCTTGGATCGACAGGGAGAAGAAGAGACCCAGTACTTC.

The chain joins TRBV6-1 to TRBJ2-3, with D possibly TRBD1 on 5 matching bases. CDR3 length: 15 amino acids. Germline lookup yields CDR1 MNHNS and CDR2 SASEGT. V lost 1 base, J lost 2 bases, and 10 bases lay in between. CDR3 sequence: CASSEVQDNTDTQYF. The CDR3 DNA sequence: TGTGCCAGCAGTGAAGTGCAGGACAACACAGATACGCAGTATTTT.

The chain employs TRBV7-8 and TRBJ1-5; 8 nucleotides line up with TRBD1. There are 17 residues in the CDR3. Losses at the gene ends were 5 bases for V and 0 bases for J; bases not matched to a gene: 9. CDR1 and CDR2 from the germline V gene are SGHVS and FQNEAQ. CDR3 DNA: TGTGCCAGCAGCCCTCTAGGGACAGGCCATAGCAATCAGCCCCAGCATTTT. It translates to CASSPLGTGHSNQPQHF.

The V gene is TRBV6-5, the J gene TRBJ1-1, with TRBD1 matching over 7 bases. From germline, CDR1 is MNHEY and CDR2 SVGAGI. The CDR3 consists of 14 residues. With V trimmed by 7 bases and J by 3 bases, 8 bases remained unmatched. CDR3 amino acids: CASIALGGHTEAFF. CDR3 bases: TGTGCCAGCATCGCCCTAGGGGGCCACACTGAAGCTTTCTTT.

V usage is TRBV6-5 and J usage is TRBJ1-2; possibly TRBD1 for D (6 bases). This CDR3 has 15 residues. Germline CDR1 reads MNHEY; CDR2 reads SVGAGI. The V end was cut by 6 bases, the J end by 3 bases, with 17 bases between. The DNA for the CDR3 is TGTGCCAGCAGATCCGGACAGCTTAACTACTATGGCTACACCTTC. Its translation is CASRSGQLNYYGYTF.

This chain uses TRBV19 with TRBJ2-6; 7 bases fit TRBD1. CDR1 is LNHDA and CDR2 is SQIVND in the germline V gene (reference sequence). The CDR3 totals 15 residues. Trimming cost V 3 bases and J 2 bases; bases outside gene matches: 1. The CDR3 DNA sequence: TGTGCCAGTAGTATGGACAGGCCTGGGGCCAACGTCCTGACTTTC. Translation gives CASSMDRPGANVLTF.

The V call is TRBV6-1, the J call TRBJ1-2, with TRBD1 as a possible D gene (6 bases). V shed 8 bases and J shed 4 bases, with 17 bases lying between them. The CDR3 length is 14 residues. Germline assignment: CDR1 MNHNS and CDR2 SASEGT. The CDR3 reads CASSMTQGTYGYTF. The CDR3 nucleotides read TGTGCCAGCTCGATGACACAGGGAACCTATGGCTACACCTTC.

CDR3 coding DNA: TGTGCCAGCAGCTCAAATGGCGGGGGGCGAGGAGGCTACACCTTC. Its translation: CASSSNGGGRGGYTF. The rearrangement links TRBV7-3 to TRBJ1-2; TRBD1 is a possible D gene (6 bases). The germline V gene has CDR1 SGHTA and CDR2 FQGTGA. V lost 4 bases and J lost 8, with 20 bases in between. The CDR3 is 15 amino acids.

This chain uses TRBV9 with TRBJ2-6; 8 positions match TRBD1. Trimming removed 4 bases from V and 0 bases from J; junction bases left unmatched: 6. CDR1 and CDR2 from the germline V gene are SGDLS and YYNGEE. CDR3 length equals 17 residues. Written as DNA, the CDR3 is TGTGCCAGCAGCCCGAGACAGGGGACCTCTGGGGCCAACGTCCTGACTTTC. This gives the protein CASSPRQGTSGANVLTF.

This chain uses TRBV6-5 with TRBJ1-1; D unclear. The CDR3 is made up of 15 amino acids. With 0 bases removed from V and 0 bases from J, the gap between germline ends came to 8 bases. CDR1 MNHEY and CDR2 SVGAGI come from the germline V gene. CDR3 in DNA: TGTGCCAGCAGTTACTCGCTCAGTCTGAACACTGAAGCTTTCTTT. It translates to CASSYSLSLNTEAFF.

CDR3 region: CASTPGTGNGNTIYF. In DNA, the CDR3 is TGTGCCAGTACCCCAGGGACAGGGAACGGAAACACCATATATTTT. The V gene is TRBV19, the J gene TRBJ1-3; 9 bases agree with TRBD1. The CDR3 has 15 amino acids. Germline CDR1 and CDR2: LNHDA and SQIVND (reference sequence). Losses at the gene ends were 7 bases for V and 4 bases for J; bases not matched to a gene: 8.

The chain employs TRBV7-9 and TRBJ1-4; D gene ambiguous. Germline V gene lookup returns CDR1 SEHNR and CDR2 FQNEAQ (reference sequence). This CDR3 contains 14 residues. V lost 1 base and J 6 bases, leaving 9 bases between the germline ends. The DNA for the CDR3 is TGTGCCAGCAGCTTAGGACTTTGGGATGAAAAACTGTTTTTT. Protein: CASSLGLWDEKLFF. The full variable domain, completed using reference TRBV7-9 and TRBJ1-4, is DTGVSQNPRHKITKRGQNVTFRCDPISEHNRLYWYRQTLGQGPEFLTYFQNEAQLEKSRLLSDRFSAERPKGSFSTLEIQRTEQGDSAMYLCASSLGLWDEKLFFGSGTQLSVL.

For the CDR3, the DNA is TGTGCCAGCAGCAGAACCCGGGACACTGAAGCTTTCTTT. It specifies CASSRTRDTEAFF. J is TRBJ1-1 and V is TRBV7-9; D unresolved. Germline V gene sequence: CDR1 SEHNR, CDR2 FQNEAQ (reference sequence). Trimming cost V 5 bases and J 3 bases, with 10 bases left between them. The CDR3 loop spans 13 amino acids.

CDR3 in amino acids: CASSLDPAGSGNTIYF. The DNA of the CDR3 is TGTGCCAGCAGCTTAGACCCGGCGGGCTCTGGAAACACCATATATTTT. The gene calls are TRBV5-8 and TRBJ1-3; D gene uncertain. V gave up 2 bases and J gave up 0 bases, with 12 bases separating them. Germline CDR1 reads SGHTS; CDR2 reads YDEGEE. The CDR3 runs to 16 residues.